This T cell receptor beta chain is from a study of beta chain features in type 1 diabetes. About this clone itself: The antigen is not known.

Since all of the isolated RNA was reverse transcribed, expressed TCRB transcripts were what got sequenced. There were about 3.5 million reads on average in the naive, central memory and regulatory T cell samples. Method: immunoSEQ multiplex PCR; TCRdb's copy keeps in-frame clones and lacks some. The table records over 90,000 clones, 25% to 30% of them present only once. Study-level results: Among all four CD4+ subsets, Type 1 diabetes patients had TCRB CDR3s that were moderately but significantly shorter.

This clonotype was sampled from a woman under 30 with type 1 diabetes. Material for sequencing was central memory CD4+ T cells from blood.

CDR3 nucleotides: TGTGCCAGCAGGACTAGCGTGACAGATACGCAGTATTTT. It translates to CASRTSVTDTQYF. The V and J genes are TRBV28 and TRBJ2-3; 8 nucleotides match TRBD2. The germline gives CDR1 MDHEN, CDR2 SYDVKM. The CDR3 extends over 13 amino acids. V gave up 6 bases and J gave up 3 bases; unmatched junction bases: 2.